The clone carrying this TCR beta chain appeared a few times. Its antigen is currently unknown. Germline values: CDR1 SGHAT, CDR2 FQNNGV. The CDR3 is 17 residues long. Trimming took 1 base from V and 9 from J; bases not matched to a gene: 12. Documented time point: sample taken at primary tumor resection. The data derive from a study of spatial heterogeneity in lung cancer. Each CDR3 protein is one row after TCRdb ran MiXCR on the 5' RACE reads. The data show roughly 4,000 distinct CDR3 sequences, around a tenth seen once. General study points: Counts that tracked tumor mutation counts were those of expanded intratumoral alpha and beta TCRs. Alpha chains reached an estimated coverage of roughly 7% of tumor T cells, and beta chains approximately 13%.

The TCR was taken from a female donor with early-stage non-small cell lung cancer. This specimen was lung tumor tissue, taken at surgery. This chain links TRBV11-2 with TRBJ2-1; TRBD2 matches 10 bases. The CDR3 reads CASSLVPGTSVGGEQFF. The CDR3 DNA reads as TGTGCCAGCAGCTTAGTTCCCGGGACTAGCGTAGGTGGTGAGCAGTTCTTC.